The 7 T cell receptor beta chains below come from one sample, sequenced in a study of blood T cell repertoires in COVID-19. Libraries were prepared by immunoSEQ multiplex PCR; TCRdb keeps only in-frame clonotypes and omits some of them. The sample carries about 200,000 clones, roughly 89% recorded once. The sequenced sample consisted of peripheral blood. Receptors originate from a man in his fifties or sixties who had recovered from COVID-19.

This clone was seen a single time. The chain carries TRBV7-8 and TRBJ2-3; TRBD2 matches 7 bases. V gave up 4 bases and J gave up 0 bases; unmatched junction bases: 4. The germline V gene has CDR1 SGHVS and CDR2 FQNEAQ. The CDR3 loop spans 15 amino acids. This CDR3 reads CASSSGLPSTDTQYF. The CDR3 DNA sequence: TGTGCCAGCAGCTCGGGACTACCTAGCACAGATACGCAGTATTTT.

V and J are TRBV7-9 and TRBJ1-2; a possible D gene is TRBD1 (6 bases). V lost 5 bases and J lost 5, with 9 bases in between. The germline gives CDR1 SEHNR, CDR2 FQNEAQ (reference sequence). This CDR3 contains 12 residues. In DNA form, the CDR3 reads TGTGCCAGCAGCCCAGGGGCGTATGGCTACACCTTC. As protein: CASSPGAYGYTF.

The rearrangement uses TRBV6-6 and TRBJ1-2, with 7 bases that match TRBD1. CDR1 and CDR2 (germline): MNHNY, SVGAGI (reference sequence). This CDR3 has 13 amino acids. Germline trimming cut 6 bases from V and 9 bases from J; bases unmatched to any gene: 10. CDR3 nucleotides: TGTGCCAGCAGCCTCCAGGGGGAGGTGCGCTACACCTTC. It specifies CASSLQGEVRYTF.

The CDR3 sequence: CASSRGESQETQYF. The CDR3 coding sequence is TGCGCCAGCAGCCGGGGGGAGTCTCAAGAGACCCAGTACTTC. The chain uses TRBV5-1 and TRBJ2-5; 7 positions match TRBD2. The CDR3 length is 14 residues. Trimming took 4 bases from V and 2 from J; bases not matched to a gene: 5. Germline lookup yields CDR1 SGHRS and CDR2 YFSETQ. Using reference TRBV5-1 and TRBJ2-5 for the parts outside the CDR3, the full variable domain is KAGVTQTPRYLIKTRGQQVTLSCSPISGHRSVSWYQQTPGQGLQFLFEYFSETQRNKGNFPGRFSGRQFSNSRSEMNVSTLELGDSALYLCASSRGESQETQYFGPGTRLLVL.

This chain joins TRBV4-2 and TRBJ1-1; D remains ambiguous. Germline V gives CDR1 LGHNA, CDR2 YNFKEQ. V lost 0 bases and J lost 1, with 15 bases in between. This CDR3 has 17 amino acids. The CDR3 DNA sequence: TGTGCCAGCAGCCAAGATCCAGTGAGGGCCGGGAACACTGAAGCTTTCTTT. It is translated as CASSQDPVRAGNTEAFF.

The rearrangement joins TRBV18 to TRBJ1-2, with D hard to call. Germline loops: CDR1 KGHSH, CDR2 LQKENI. This CDR3 comprises 15 residues. V dropped 6 bases and J dropped 8 bases, with 22 bases sitting between them. The CDR3 protein is CASSYTSPRRGGYTF. The CDR3 DNA sequence: TGTGCCAGCTCTTACACGAGCCCCCGGAGAGGGGGCTACACCTTC.

This rearrangement joins TRBV4-2 to TRBJ2-7; TRBD2 might be the D (7 bases). Trimming took 0 bases from V and 4 from J, leaving 22 bases between them. Germline V gives CDR1 LGHNA, CDR2 YNFKEQ. This CDR3 is built from 18 residues. This chain's CDR3 is CASSQDFDRGDTTYEQYF. The CDR3 nucleotides read TGTGCCAGCAGCCAAGATTTCGACCGGGGGGACACTACTTACGAGCAGTACTTC.